These 21 T cell receptor beta chains were sequenced from one sample in a study of blood T cell repertoires in COVID-19. Data came from immunoSEQ multiplex PCR; TCRdb stores just in-frame clones and leaves some out. Of more than 150,000 clones listed, 94% were seen once; the top ten hold 0.76%. The sequenced sample consisted of peripheral blood. The receptors derive from a man aged 30 to 45 with COVID-19, enrolled during active disease.

V is TRBV7-6 and J is TRBJ2-7; 9 positions agree with TRBD1. CDR3 length equals 14 residues. Germline V gene data show CDR1 as SGHVS and CDR2 as FNYEAQ. V was clipped by 5 bases and J by 2 bases; unmatched bases: 4. CDR3 residues: CASSTGTGTYEQYF. CDR3 DNA sequence: TGTGCCAGCAGCACAGGGACAGGGACCTACGAGCAGTACTTC.

The rearrangement links TRBV5-1 to TRBJ2-3; a possible D gene is TRBD2 (5 bases). Deletions cut 0 bases from V and 0 bases from J, with 8 bases between. CDR1 and CDR2 from the germline V gene are SGHRS and YFSETQ. The CDR3 sequence is 15 residues long. The CDR3 sequence: CASSLGTHSTDTQYF. The CDR3 nucleotides read TGCGCCAGCAGCTTGGGGACTCATAGCACAGATACGCAGTATTTT. Complete variable domain (other parts from reference TRBV5-1 and TRBJ2-3): KAGVTQTPRYLIKTRGQQVTLSCSPISGHRSVSWYQQTPGQGLQFLFEYFSETQRNKGNFPGRFSGRQFSNSRSEMNVSTLELGDSALYLCASSLGTHSTDTQYFGPGTRLTVL.

The chain combines TRBV29-1 with TRBJ2-3, with 9 bases lining up with TRBD2. J lost 2 bases, V lost 1 base, and 7 bases had no gene match. CDR3 length equals 16 residues. Germline V gene data show CDR1 as SQVTM and CDR2 as ANQGSEA. As DNA, the CDR3 is TGCAGCGTTGAAGTGGTTGGCGGGGGGGCCACAGATACGCAGTATTTT. The encoded protein is CSVEVVGGGATDTQYF.

The genes are TRBV4-1 and TRBJ1-2, with 7 bases fitting TRBD1. The CDR3 totals 15 residues. The germline gives CDR1 MGHRA, CDR2 YSYEKL. J gave up 4 bases and V 0 bases, and 5 bases lay outside the gene matches. The CDR3 coding sequence is TGCGCCAGCAGCCAAGAAGGGACAGCTGCCTATGGCTACACCTTC. It codes for CASSQEGTAAYGYTF.

The table lists this clone with a count of one. This chain uses TRBV19 with TRBJ2-3; possibly TRBD2 for D (7 bases). From germline, CDR1 is LNHDA and CDR2 SQIVND (reference sequence). This CDR3 comprises 12 residues. The V end was cut by 9 bases, the J end by 8 bases, with 15 bases between. CDR3 coding DNA: TGTGCCAGACGTGGGGGGGGGCCTACGCAGTATTTT. Its translation is CARRGGGPTQYF.

In its sample, this clone was seen once. This rearrangement joins TRBV25-1 to TRBJ2-1; 7 bases are a match to TRBD1. CDR1 MGHDK and CDR2 SYGVNS come from the germline V gene. The CDR3 has 17 residues. J lost 4 bases, V lost 3 bases, and 12 bases had no gene match. The CDR3 region has the DNA TGTGCCAGCAGTGACCCCACCCCGGGACAGAATTACAATGAGCAGTTCTTC. Its translation: CASSDPTPGQNYNEQFF.

This chain connects TRBV6-5 to TRBJ1-1; a possible D gene is TRBD1 (6 bases). V shed 7 bases and J shed 0 bases, with 12 bases lying between them. Germline loops: CDR1 MNHEY, CDR2 SVGAGI. This CDR3 has 14 amino acids. The CDR3 region is CASTGDNLNTEAFF. DNA of the CDR3: TGTGCCAGCACCGGGGACAATCTGAACACTGAAGCTTTCTTT.

V usage is TRBV9 and J usage is TRBJ1-1; tentative D call: TRBD1 (6 bases). Germline assignment: CDR1 SGDLS and CDR2 YYNGEE. V was shortened by 4 bases and J by 1 base, with 11 bases between the two germline ends. This CDR3 spans 14 amino acids. CDR3 in amino acids: CASSPGTQNTEAFF. Here the CDR3 DNA reads TGTGCCAGCAGCCCGGGGACACAGAACACTGAAGCTTTCTTT.

This clone was observed a single time. J is TRBJ2-1 and V is TRBV9; the match to TRBD2 covers 10 bases. The V segment lost 3 bases and the J segment 8 bases; nucleotides outside the gene matches: 11. Germline-derived CDR1 and CDR2 are SGDLS and YYNGEE. The CDR3 runs to 16 residues. CDR3 DNA sequence: TGTGCCAGCAGCGCTAGCGGGGGTCTAAAGGGGGATGAGCAGTTCTTC. It codes for CASSASGGLKGDEQFF.

The chain employs TRBV7-9 and TRBJ2-3; tentatively, D is TRBD1 (5 bases). The CDR3 contains 12 residues. V shed 6 bases and J shed 6 bases, with 10 bases lying between them. Germline assignment: CDR1 SEHNR and CDR2 FQNEAQ (reference sequence). The CDR3 spells CASRAGRDTQYF. The CDR3 region has the DNA TGTGCCAGCAGGGCAGGGCGGGATACGCAGTATTTT.

The CDR3: CASSLLWAPNTGELFF. The CDR3 DNA sequence: TGTGCCAGCAGTTTATTGTGGGCCCCGAACACCGGGGAGCTGTTTTTT. The chain links TRBV27 to TRBJ2-2; no reliable D call. Germline-derived CDR1 and CDR2 are MNHEY and SMNVEV (reference sequence). V dropped 1 base and J dropped 0 bases, with 9 bases sitting between them. The CDR3 runs 16 residues.

V usage is TRBV11-2 and J usage is TRBJ2-3; the match to TRBD2 covers 14 bases. The CDR3 runs 16 residues. Germline trimming cut 5 bases from V and 2 bases from J; bases unmatched to any gene: 3. CDR1 and CDR2 (germline): SGHAT, FQNNGV. CDR3 region: CASSRLAGGSTDTQYF. The CDR3 DNA is TGTGCCAGCAGCCGACTAGCGGGGGGGTCCACAGATACGCAGTATTTT.

The V call is TRBV9, the J call TRBJ2-2, with TRBD1 matching over 7 bases. The V and J ends lost 3 bases and 4 bases, in that order; junction bases with no gene match: 6. CDR3 size: 15 residues. Germline CDR1 and CDR2: SGDLS and YYNGEE. This CDR3 reads CASSAGQVGTGELFF. The CDR3 DNA reads TGTGCCAGCAGCGCCGGACAGGTCGGCACCGGGGAGCTGTTTTTT.

In regard to this clone: One end of the junction does not line up with germline, which may come from a read error. The V call is TRBV7-6, the J call TRBJ1-2; TRBD1 aligns across 8 bases. CDR1 and CDR2 from the germline V gene are SGHVS and FNYEAQ. The CDR3 is made up of 10 amino acids. In DNA, the CDR3 is TGTGCCAGCAGCTTAACCGGGACAGGCTTC. It encodes CASSLTGTGF.

This rearrangement joins TRBV2 to TRBJ2-1, with no clear D. The CDR3 length is 15 residues. Trimming stripped 7 bases from V and 3 bases from J, with 16 bases between. CDR1 and CDR2 (germline): SNHLY, FYNNEI. CDR3: CASIQYLVRYNEQFF. The CDR3 region has the DNA TGTGCCAGCATTCAGTATCTGGTTCGCTACAATGAGCAGTTCTTC.

The chain joins TRBV18 to TRBJ1-1, with 9 bases identical to TRBD1. The length of the CDR3 is 14 residues. The junction had 4 bases not matched to a gene; V was cut back by 6 bases and J by 2 bases. CDR1 and CDR2 (germline): KGHSH, LQKENI. The chain's CDR3 is CASSGTGTNTEAFF. The CDR3 DNA is TGTGCCAGCTCCGGGACAGGGACTAACACTGAAGCTTTCTTT.

V and J are TRBV11-1 and TRBJ1-1; 9 bases agree with TRBD1. The germline V gene encodes CDR1 SGHAT and CDR2 FQDESV (reference sequence). Germline trimming cut 5 bases from V and 5 bases from J; bases unmatched to any gene: 12. There are 16 residues in the CDR3. This CDR3 reads CASSEPGTGTRTEAFF. CDR3 sequence (DNA): TGTGCCAGCAGCGAGCCCGGGACAGGGACCAGGACTGAAGCTTTCTTT.

This chain connects TRBV6-5 to TRBJ2-7; D may be TRBD2 (6 bases). CDR1 is MNHEY, CDR2 SVGAGI, per germline. The CDR3 spans 14 residues. The V end was cut by 2 bases, the J end by 7 bases, with 15 bases between. CDR3 in DNA: TGTGCCAGCAGTTACGCGGGGCGCGACGTGGAGCAGTACTTC. It yields the protein CASSYAGRDVEQYF.

The rearrangement joins TRBV20-1 to TRBJ1-2; D gene unclear. Germline lookup yields CDR1 DFQATT and CDR2 SNEGSKA (reference sequence). The CDR3 loop spans 12 amino acids. Trimming shortened V by 3 bases and J by 0 bases, and 5 bases separated the two germline ends. The chain's CDR3 is CSASPSNYGYTF. CDR3 nucleotides: TGCAGTGCTAGTCCCTCTAACTATGGCTACACCTTC.

The chain links TRBV10-2 to TRBJ1-2; D is possibly TRBD1 (6 bases). This CDR3 comprises 12 residues. Between the trimmed V and J ends, which lost 2 bases and 8 bases, there was a span of 9 bases. Germline CDR1 is WSHSY and CDR2 is SAAADI. CDR3 loop: CASSERGKGYTF. The CDR3 nucleotides are TGCGCCAGCAGTGAGAGGGGGAAGGGCTACACCTTC.

The genes are TRBV6-5 and TRBJ1-1, with a weak D call TRBD1 (5 bases). CDR3 size: 15 residues. V was cut by 7 bases and J by 2 bases, with 17 bases left in between. Germline V gives CDR1 MNHEY, CDR2 SVGAGI. In DNA, the CDR3 is TGTGCCAGCATCGAACCAGGAAGGGGAAACACTGAAGCTTTCTTT. The encoded protein is CASIEPGRGNTEAFF.